This T cell receptor beta chain was identified during a study of blood T cell repertoires in COVID-19. Study at large: Nucleic acid was either cDNA or gDNA, and it came from T cells, B-cell-depleted T cells, or PBMCs.

Profiling relied on immunoSEQ multiplex PCR, and the TCRdb table lists in-frame clones only, not all of them. The sample has 150,000 to 200,000 clones; roughly four fifths are singletons. Germline values: CDR1 SGHRS, CDR2 YFSETQ. The ends were cut back, 0 bases at V and 1 base at J, with 11 bases in the middle. The CDR3 contains 16 residues. The receptor's source is a woman over 75 with acute or convalescent COVID-19. Material for sequencing was peripheral blood. This sequence joins TRBV5-1 and TRBJ1-5; D is uncertain. The CDR3 here is CASSLGLGGSNQPQHF. Here the CDR3 DNA reads TGCGCCAGCAGCTTGGGTTTGGGAGGCAGCAATCAGCCCCAGCATTTT.